These 2 T cell receptor beta chains came from one sample sequenced in a study of cytomegalovirus exposure and HLA in healthy donors (dated by TCRdb to about 2017). Library generation was performed with the immunoSEQ multiplex PCR assay. TCRdb obtained this table from immuneACCESS and retained in-frame rearrangements with V and J assigned. These tables miss some clones; where compared with another copy, unresolved V genes account for less than half of the shortfall, and the remainder is unexplained. For this sample there are around 95,000 clones; approximately 81% appear just once. 20% of the sample is taken by the ten largest. The specimen was PBMCs. The receptors were sampled from a man aged 18 to 29 in good health and CMV-seropositive.

The V and J genes are TRBV2 and TRBJ1-2; TRBD1 matches at 10 bases. The CDR3 totals 17 residues. Looked up from germline, CDR1 is SNHLY and CDR2 is FYNNEI. Trimming removed 6 bases from V and 3 bases from J; junction bases left unmatched: 13. The CDR3 loop reads CASRDDRGPYLDYGYTF. In nucleotides, the CDR3 is TGTGCCAGCAGAGATGACAGGGGGCCCTACCTAGACTATGGCTACACCTTC.

The rearrangement uses TRBV10-1 and TRBJ2-2; TRBD1 matches at 7 bases. Trimming removed 9 bases from V and 6 bases from J; junction bases left unmatched: 10. The CDR3 loop spans 14 amino acids. CDR1 WNHNN and CDR2 SYGVQD come from the germline V gene (reference sequence). The CDR3 DNA follows: TGCGCCAGACCCAAGACAGGGTCCGCCGGGGAGCTGTTTTTT. This codes for CARPKTGSAGELFF.